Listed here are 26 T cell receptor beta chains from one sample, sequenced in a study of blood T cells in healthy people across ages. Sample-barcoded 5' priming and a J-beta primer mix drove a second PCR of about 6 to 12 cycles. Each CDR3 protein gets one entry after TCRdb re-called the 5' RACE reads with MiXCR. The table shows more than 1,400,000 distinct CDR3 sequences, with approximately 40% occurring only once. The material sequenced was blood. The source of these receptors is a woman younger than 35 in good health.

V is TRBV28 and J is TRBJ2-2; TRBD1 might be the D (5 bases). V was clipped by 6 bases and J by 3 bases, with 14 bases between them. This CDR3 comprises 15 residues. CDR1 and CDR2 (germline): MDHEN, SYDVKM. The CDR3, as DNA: TGTGCCAGCAGGTGGGAAGGGGCCGACACCGGGGAGCTGTTTTTT. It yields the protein CASRWEGADTGELFF. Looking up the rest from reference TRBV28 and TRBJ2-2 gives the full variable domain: DVKVTQSSRYLVKRTGEKVFLECVQDMDHENMFWYRQDPGLGLRLIYFSYDVKMKEKGDIPEGYSVSREKKERFSLILESASTNQTSMYLCASRWEGADTGELFFGEGSRLTVL.

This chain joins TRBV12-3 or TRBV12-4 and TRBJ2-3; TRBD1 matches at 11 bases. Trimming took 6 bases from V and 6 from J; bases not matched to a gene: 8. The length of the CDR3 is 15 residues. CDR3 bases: TGTGCCAGCAGACCAGGGACAGGGGGGTTTGATACGCAGTATTTT. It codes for CASRPGTGGFDTQYF.

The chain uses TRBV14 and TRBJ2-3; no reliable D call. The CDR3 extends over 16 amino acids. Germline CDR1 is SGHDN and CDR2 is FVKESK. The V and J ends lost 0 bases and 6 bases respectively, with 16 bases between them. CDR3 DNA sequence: TGTGCCAGCAGCCAAGACCTAGGAACTTTGTATGATACGCAGTATTTT. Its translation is CASSQDLGTLYDTQYF.

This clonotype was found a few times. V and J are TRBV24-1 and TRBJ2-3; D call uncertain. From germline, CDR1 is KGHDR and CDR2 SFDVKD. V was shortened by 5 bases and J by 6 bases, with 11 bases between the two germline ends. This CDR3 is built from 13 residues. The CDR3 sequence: CATSAPHEDTQYF. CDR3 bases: TGTGCCACCAGTGCCCCGCATGAGGATACGCAGTATTTT.

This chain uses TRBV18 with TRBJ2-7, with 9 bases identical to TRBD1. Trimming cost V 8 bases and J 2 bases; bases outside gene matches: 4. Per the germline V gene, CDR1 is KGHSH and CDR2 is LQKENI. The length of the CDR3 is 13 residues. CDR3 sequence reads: CASPRDRAYEQYF. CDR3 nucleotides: TGTGCCAGCCCCCGGGACAGGGCCTACGAGCAGTACTTC. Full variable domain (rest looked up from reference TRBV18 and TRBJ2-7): NAGVMQNPRHLVRRRGQEARLRCSPMKGHSHVYWYRQLPEEGLKFMVYLQKENIIDESGMPKERFSAEFPKEGPSILRIQQVVRGDSAAYFCASPRDRAYEQYFGPGTRLTVT.

The CDR3 reads CASRFSSGLFKGATQYF. The CDR3, as DNA: TGTGCCAGCAGGTTTTCTAGCGGCCTCTTTAAAGGAGCGACGCAGTATTTT. The chain carries TRBV12-3 or TRBV12-4 and TRBJ2-3, with 7 bases fitting TRBD2. V lost 6 bases to trimming and J lost 9 bases; unmatched junction nucleotides: 21. This CDR3 contains 17 residues.

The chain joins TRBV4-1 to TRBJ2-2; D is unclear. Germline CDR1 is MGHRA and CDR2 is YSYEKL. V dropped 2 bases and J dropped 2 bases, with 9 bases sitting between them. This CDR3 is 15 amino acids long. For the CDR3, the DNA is TGCGCCAGCAGCCAACCCGAACCAAACACCGGGGAGCTGTTTTTT. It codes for CASSQPEPNTGELFF.

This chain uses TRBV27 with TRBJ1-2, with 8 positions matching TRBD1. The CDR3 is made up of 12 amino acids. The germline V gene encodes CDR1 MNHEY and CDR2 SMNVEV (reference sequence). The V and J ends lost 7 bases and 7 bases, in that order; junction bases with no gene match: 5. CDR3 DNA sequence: TGTGCCAGCATGGGCCAGGGGGCTGGCTACACCTTC. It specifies CASMGQGAGYTF.

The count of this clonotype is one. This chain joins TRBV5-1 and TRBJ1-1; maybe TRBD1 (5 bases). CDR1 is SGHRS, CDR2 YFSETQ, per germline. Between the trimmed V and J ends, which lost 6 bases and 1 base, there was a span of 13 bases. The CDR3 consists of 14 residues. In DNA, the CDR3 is TGCGCCAGCAAAAGGCCGGACACGAACACTGAAGCTTTCTTT. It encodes CASKRPDTNTEAFF.

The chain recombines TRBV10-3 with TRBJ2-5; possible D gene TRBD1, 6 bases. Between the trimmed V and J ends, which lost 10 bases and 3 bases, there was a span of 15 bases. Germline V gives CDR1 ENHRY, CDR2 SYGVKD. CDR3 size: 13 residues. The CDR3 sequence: CATGKTGEETQYF. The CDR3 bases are TGTGCCACCGGGAAGACAGGTGAAGAGACCCAGTACTTC.

Written as DNA, the CDR3 is TGCAGTGCTACTACAGTTGGGACAGGGGGCTACTTTCCCTACGAGCAGTACTTC. It codes for CSATTVGTGGYFPYEQYF. The genes are TRBV20-1 and TRBJ2-7; 12 bases line up with TRBD1. With 4 bases clipped from V and 2 bases from J, the junction kept 15 bases outside the gene matches. Germline V CDR1 and CDR2: DFQATT, SNEGSKA (reference sequence). The CDR3 runs to 18 residues.

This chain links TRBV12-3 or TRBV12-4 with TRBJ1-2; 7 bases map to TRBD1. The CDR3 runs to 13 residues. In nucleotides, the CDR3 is TGTGTCATACCCTCAGGGGGATTTGAAGGCTACACCTTC. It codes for CVIPSGGFEGYTF.

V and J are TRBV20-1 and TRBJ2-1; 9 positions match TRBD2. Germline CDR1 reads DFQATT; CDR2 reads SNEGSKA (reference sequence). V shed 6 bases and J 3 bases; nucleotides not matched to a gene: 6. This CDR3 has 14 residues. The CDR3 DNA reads TGCAGTGCCAAACTAGCGGGTCGCTACAATGAGCAGTTCTTC. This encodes CSAKLAGRYNEQFF.

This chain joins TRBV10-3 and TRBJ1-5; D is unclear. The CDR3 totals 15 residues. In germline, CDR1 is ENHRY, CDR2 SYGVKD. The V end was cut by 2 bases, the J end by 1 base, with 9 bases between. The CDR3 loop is CAISEMAGSNQPQHF. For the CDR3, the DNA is TGTGCCATCAGTGAGATGGCTGGAAGCAATCAGCCCCAGCATTTT.

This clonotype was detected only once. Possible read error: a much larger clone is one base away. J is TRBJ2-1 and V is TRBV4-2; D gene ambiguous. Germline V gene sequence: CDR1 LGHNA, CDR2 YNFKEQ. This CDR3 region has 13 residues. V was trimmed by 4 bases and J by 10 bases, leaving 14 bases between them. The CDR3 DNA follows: TGTGCCAGCAGCCCGCGACTCACGACAGAGCAGTTCTTC. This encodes CASSPRLTTEQFF.

CDR3 DNA: TGCAGCGTGTGGGGACTAGCGGGAGACGAGCAGTACTTC. It codes for CSVWGLAGDEQYF. V gene TRBV29-1 combines with J gene TRBJ2-4, with 14 bases identical to TRBD2. TRBJ2-7 matches the DNA end more closely, so the J call is doubtful. The CDR3 has 13 amino acids. Germline V gives CDR1 SQVTM, CDR2 ANQGSEA.

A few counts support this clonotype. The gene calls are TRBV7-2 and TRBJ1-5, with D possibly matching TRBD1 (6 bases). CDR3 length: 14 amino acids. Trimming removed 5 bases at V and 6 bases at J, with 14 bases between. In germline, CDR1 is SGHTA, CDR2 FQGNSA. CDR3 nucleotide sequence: TGTGCCAGCAGCCCAGCAGGGGAGACTCAGCCCCAGCATTTT. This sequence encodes CASSPAGETQPQHF.

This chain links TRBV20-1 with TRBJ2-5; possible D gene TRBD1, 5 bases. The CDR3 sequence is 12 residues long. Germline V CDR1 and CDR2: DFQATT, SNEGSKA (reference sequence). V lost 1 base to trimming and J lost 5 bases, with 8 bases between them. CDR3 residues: CSARAGLETQYF. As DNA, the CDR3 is TGCAGTGCTAGAGCAGGGTTGGAGACCCAGTACTTC.

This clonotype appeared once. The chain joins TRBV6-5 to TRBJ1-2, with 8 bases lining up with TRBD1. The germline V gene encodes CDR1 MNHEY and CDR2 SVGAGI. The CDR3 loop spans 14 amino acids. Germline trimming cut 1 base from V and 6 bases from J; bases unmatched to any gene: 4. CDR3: CASSYWQGANGYTF. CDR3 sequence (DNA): TGTGCCAGCAGTTACTGGCAGGGGGCGAATGGCTACACCTTC.

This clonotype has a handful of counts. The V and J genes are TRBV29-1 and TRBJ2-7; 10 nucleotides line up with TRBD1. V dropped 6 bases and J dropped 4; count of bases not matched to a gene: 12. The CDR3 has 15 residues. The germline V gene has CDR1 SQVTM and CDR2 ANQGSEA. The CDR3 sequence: CSVSKTGGSDYEQYF. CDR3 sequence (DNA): TGCAGCGTCTCCAAGACAGGGGGCTCTGATTACGAGCAGTACTTC.

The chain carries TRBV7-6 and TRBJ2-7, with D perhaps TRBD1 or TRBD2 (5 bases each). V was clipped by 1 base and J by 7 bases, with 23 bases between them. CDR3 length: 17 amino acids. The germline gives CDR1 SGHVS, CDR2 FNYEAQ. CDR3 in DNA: TGTGCCAGCAGCTTAGTACCCGGGGCTGGCTCCTACAATGAGCAGTACTTC. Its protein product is CASSLVPGAGSYNEQYF. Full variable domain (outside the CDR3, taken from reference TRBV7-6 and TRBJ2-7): GAGVSQSPRYKVTKRGQDVALRCDPISGHVSLYWYRQALGQGPEFLTYFNYEAQQDKSGLPNDRFSAERPEGSISTLTIQRTEQRDSAMYRCASSLVPGAGSYNEQYFGPGTRLTVT.

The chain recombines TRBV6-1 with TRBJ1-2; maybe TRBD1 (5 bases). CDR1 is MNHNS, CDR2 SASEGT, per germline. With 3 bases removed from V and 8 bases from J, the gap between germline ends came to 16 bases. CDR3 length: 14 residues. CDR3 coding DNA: TGTGCCAGCAGTGATTTTCTCGGGACTAGGGGCTACACCTTC. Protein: CASSDFLGTRGYTF.

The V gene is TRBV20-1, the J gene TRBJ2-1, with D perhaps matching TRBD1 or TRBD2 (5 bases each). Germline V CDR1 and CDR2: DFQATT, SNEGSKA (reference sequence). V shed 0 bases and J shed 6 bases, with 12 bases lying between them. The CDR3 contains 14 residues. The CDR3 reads CSARERPGGNEQFF. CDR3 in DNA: TGCAGTGCTAGAGAAAGACCTGGGGGCAATGAGCAGTTCTTC.

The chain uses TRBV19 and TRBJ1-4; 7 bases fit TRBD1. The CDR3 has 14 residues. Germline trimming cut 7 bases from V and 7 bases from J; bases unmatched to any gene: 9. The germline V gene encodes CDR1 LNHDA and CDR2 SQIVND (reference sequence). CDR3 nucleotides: TGTGCCAGTAACCACGGGACAGACCGTGAAAAACTGTTTTTT. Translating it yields CASNHGTDREKLFF.

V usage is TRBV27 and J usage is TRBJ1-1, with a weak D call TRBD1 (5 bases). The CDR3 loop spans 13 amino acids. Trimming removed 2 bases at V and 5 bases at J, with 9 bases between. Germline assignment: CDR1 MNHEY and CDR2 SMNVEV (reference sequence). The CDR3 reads CASSLMRGTEAFF. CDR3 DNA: TGTGCCAGCAGTTTAATGAGGGGTACTGAAGCTTTCTTT.

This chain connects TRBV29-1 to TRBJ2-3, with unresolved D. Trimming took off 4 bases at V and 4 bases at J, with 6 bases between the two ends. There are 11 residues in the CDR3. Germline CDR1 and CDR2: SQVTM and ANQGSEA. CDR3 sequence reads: CSVVYSDTQYF. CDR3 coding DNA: TGCAGCGTTGTGTACTCAGATACGCAGTATTTT.